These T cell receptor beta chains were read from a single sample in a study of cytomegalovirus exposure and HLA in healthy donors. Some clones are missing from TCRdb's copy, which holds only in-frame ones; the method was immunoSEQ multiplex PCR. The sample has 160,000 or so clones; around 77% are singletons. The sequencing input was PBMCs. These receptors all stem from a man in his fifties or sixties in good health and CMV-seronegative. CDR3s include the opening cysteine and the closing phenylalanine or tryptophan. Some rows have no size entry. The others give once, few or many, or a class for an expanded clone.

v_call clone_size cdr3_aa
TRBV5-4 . CASRPGLADIGELFF
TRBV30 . CAWRIDRATTEAFF
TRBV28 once CASSDPGQGGNQPQHF
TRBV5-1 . CASSLEGGYGYTF
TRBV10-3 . CAISESLGGVNEQFF
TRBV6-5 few CASKSPKEAFF
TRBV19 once CASSARTEGIYEQYF
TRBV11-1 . CASEAHNEQFF
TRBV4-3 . CASSLRQGEKLFF
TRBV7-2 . CASSIAGRVYEQYF
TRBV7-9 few CASSWSGGSLGEQFF
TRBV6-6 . CASSYAGTGGNEKLFF
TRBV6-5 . CASSYLRQPYNSPLHF
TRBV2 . CASNDRTGVRNEQFF
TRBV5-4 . CASSSTSRSYNEQFF
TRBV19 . CASSIRGQDNQPQHF
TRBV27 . CASSSIVGQGLGEKLFF
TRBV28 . CASRFAGLSNTGELFF
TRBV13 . CASSLGQSREAFF
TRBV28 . CASSSGSLAGGRADTQYF
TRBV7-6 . CASSLGPGEGEKLFF
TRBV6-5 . CASSSTGAYGYTF
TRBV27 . CASRTGSTEAFF
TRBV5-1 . CASRGQSSNTEAFF
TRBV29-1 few CSVVAGTSSYNEQFF
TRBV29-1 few CSVGTEKNSAPYEQYF
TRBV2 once CASSEWGQGPQPFF
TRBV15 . CATSRDPSNGGGYTF
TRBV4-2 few CASSSDRGTGNTIYF
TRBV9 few CASSVGDMGLNTEAFF
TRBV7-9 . CASSPALGGGSTDTQYF
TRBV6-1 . CASSDGRTGTYEQYF
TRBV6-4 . CASSEQGNTGELFF
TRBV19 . CASSVSRTGEETQYF
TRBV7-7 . CASSLGVQGAVETQYF
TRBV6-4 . CASSPGDSPTDTQYF
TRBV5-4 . CASSLLLEGHEQFF
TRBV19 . CASSQLAASTDTQYF
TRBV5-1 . CASSWGQGAGEAFF
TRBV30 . CAWRLAGLETQYF
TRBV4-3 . CASSQESGVFGTPLLDTQYF
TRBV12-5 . CASGGGGVSTDTQYF
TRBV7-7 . CASSYSISAQETQYF
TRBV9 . CASSVDRGQRETQYF
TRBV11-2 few CASSLDMSVSGANVLTF
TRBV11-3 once CASSVSVAGEQYF
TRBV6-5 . CASSSGGWDTEAFF
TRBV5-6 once CASSLDRGLNQPQHF